This TCR beta chain was found in a study of beta chain features in type 1 diabetes. Overall study: Summed over all samples, the examined sorted cells came to about 110 million.

The CDR3 has 11 amino acids. From germline, CDR1 is DFQATT and CDR2 SNEGSKA (reference sequence). The ends were cut back, 4 bases at V and 1 base at J, with 4 bases in the middle. With respect to this clone: Its antigen is as yet unknown. Additional DNA sequences in this sample encode the identical CDR3.

General study points: Among all four CD4+ subsets, Type 1 diabetes patients had TCRB CDR3s that were moderately but significantly shorter.

Every isolated RNA sample was fully reverse transcribed, so sequencing captured expressed TCRB transcripts. TCRdb's copy holds only in-frame clones and misses some; the assay was immunoSEQ multiplex PCR. The table has over 600,000 clones, around 12% seen once. This TCR was recovered from a man aged 25 to 40 with type 1 diabetes. The J gene is TRBJ1-1, the V gene TRBV20-1; unclear D gene. Sequenced material: naive CD4+ T cells from blood. CDR3 in DNA: TGCAGTGCTACAGGGAACACTGAAGCTTTCTTT. It encodes CSATGNTEAFF.